Detailed here is one T cell receptor (beta chain). As yet, its antigen is unknown. Germline V gene sequence: CDR1 SGHAT, CDR2 FQNNGV. CDR3 size: 14 residues. J gave up 9 bases and V 4 bases, and 6 bases lay outside the gene matches. This sample stems from a study of human thymus T cells. Profiled with immunoSEQ multiplex PCR; TCRdb holds only in-frame clones, not every one. The sample shows some 46,000 clones, 85% to 95% of them seen only once. Only four of the eight donors provided an approximately 0.45-1 mL blood sample. No fixed cell number was used; all available blood leukocytes supplied DNA. Whole-study findings and limits: V and J genes seemed to be used with bias in thymic and blood repertoires.

The material sequenced was blood. V usage is TRBV11-2 and J usage is TRBJ2-1; 10 nucleotides align to TRBD2. This clonotype originated in a boy under three years old with a congenital heart defect but otherwise immunologically healthy. The CDR3 bases are TGTGCCAGCAGCTCTCAGCGGGGGGGCGTTGAGCAGTTCTTC. Protein product: CASSSQRGGVEQFF.